This TCR beta chain was sequenced for a study of T cell responses to AZD1222 COVID-19 vaccine. Study information: Pooled samples include second doses given at about 4 or 12 weeks.

The method was immunoSEQ multiplex PCR; TCRdb's version includes in-frame clones alone and lacks a portion of them. The data show about 100,000 clones, about 85% seen once. The CDR3 runs 15 residues. The trim removed 5 bases at V and 7 bases at J, leaving 11 bases unmatched. Germline V gives CDR1 SEHNR, CDR2 FQNEAQ (reference sequence). The source of this sequence is an adult in good health. The specimen comprised peripheral blood, sampled on day 0 of AZD1222 vaccination. The chain uses TRBV7-9 and TRBJ1-1, with 9 bases aligning to TRBD1. The CDR3 sequence is CASSPTGGERDEAFF. The CDR3 DNA reads TGTGCCAGCAGCCCAACAGGGGGCGAGAGGGATGAAGCTTTCTTT.